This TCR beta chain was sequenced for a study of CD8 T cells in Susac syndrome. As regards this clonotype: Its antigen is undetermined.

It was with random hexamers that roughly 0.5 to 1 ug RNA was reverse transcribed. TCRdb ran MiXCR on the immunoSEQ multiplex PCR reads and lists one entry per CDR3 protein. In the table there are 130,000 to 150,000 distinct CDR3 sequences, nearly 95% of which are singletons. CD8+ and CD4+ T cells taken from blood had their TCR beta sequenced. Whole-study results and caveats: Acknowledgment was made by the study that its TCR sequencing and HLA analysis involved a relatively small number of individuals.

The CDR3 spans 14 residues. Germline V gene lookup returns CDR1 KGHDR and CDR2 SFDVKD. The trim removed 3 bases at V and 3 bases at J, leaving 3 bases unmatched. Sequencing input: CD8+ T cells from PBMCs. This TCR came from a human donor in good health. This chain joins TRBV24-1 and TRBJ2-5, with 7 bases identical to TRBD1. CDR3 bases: TGTGCCACCAGTGATCAGGGGGTGGAAGAGACCCAGTACTTC. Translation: CATSDQGVEETQYF.